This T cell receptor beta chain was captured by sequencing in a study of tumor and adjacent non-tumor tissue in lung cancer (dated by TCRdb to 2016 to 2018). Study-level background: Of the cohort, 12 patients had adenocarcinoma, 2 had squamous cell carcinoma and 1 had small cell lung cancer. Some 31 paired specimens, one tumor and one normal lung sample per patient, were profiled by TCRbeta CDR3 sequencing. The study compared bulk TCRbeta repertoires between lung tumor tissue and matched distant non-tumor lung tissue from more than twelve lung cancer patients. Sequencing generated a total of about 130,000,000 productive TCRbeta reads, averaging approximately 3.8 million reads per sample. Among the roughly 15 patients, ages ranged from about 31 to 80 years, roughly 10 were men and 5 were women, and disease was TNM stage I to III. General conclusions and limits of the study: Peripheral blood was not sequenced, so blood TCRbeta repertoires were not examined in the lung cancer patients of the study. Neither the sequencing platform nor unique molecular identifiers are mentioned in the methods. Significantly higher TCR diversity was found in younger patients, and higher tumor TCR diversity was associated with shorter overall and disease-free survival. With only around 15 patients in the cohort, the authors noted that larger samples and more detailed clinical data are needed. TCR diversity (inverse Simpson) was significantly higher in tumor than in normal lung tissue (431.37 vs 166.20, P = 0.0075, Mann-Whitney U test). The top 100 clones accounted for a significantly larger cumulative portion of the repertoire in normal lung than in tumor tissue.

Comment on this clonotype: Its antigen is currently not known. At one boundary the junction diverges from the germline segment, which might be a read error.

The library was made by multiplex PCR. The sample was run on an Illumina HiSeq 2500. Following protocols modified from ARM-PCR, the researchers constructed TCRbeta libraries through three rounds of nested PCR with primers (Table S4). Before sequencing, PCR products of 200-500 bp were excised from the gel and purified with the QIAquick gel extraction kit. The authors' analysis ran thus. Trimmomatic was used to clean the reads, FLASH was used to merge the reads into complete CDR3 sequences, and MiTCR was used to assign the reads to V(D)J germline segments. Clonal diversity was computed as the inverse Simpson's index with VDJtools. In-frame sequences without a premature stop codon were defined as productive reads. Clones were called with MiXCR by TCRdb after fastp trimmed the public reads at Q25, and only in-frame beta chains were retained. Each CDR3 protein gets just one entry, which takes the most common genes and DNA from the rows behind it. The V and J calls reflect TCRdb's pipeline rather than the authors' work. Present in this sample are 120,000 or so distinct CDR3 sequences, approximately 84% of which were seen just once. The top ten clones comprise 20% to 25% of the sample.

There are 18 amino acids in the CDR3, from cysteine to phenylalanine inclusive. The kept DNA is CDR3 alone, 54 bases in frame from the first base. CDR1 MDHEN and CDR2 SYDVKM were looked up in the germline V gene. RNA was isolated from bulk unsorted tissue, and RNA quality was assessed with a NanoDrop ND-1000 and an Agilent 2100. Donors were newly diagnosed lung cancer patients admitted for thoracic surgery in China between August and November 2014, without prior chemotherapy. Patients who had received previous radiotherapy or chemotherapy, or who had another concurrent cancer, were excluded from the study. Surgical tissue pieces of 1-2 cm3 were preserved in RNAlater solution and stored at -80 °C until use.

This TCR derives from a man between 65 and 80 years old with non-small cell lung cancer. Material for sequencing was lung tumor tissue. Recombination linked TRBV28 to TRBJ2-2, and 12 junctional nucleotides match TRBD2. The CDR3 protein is CASSTHSWTSGTTRELLF. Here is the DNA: TGTGCCAGTAGTACACATTCGTGGACTAGCGGGACCACACGGGAGCTGTTATTT.